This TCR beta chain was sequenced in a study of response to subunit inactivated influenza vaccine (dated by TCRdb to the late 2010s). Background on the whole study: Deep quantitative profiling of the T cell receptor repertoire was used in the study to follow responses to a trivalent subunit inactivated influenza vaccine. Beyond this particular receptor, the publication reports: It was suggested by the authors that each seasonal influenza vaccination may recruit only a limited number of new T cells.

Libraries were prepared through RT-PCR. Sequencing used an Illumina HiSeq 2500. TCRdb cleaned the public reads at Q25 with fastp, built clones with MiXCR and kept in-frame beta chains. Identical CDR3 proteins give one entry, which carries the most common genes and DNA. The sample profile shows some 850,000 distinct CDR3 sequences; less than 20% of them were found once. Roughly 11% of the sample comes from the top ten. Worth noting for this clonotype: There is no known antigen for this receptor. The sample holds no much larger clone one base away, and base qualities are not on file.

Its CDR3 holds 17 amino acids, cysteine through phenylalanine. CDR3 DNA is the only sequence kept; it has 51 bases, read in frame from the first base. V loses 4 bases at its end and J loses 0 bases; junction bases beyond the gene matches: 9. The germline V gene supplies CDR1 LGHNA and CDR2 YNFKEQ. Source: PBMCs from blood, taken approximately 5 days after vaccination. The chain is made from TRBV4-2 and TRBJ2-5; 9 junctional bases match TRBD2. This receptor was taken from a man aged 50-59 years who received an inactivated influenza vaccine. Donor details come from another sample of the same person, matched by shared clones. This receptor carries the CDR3 CASSRGLATLYQETQYF. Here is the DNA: TGTGCCAGCAGCCGGGGACTAGCCACCCTGTACCAAGAGACCCAGTACTTC.